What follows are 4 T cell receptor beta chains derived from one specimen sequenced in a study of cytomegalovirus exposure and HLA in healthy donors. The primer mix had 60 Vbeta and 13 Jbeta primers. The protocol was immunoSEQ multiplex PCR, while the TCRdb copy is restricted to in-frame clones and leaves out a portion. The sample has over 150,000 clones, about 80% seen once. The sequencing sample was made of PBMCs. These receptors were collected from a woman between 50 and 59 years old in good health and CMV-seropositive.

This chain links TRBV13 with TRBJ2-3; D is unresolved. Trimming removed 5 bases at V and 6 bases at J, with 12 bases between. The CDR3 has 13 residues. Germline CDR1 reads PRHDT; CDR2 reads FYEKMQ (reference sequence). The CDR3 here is CASSPAGEDTQYF. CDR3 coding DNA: TGTGCCAGCAGCCCCGCCGGAGAGGATACGCAGTATTTT.

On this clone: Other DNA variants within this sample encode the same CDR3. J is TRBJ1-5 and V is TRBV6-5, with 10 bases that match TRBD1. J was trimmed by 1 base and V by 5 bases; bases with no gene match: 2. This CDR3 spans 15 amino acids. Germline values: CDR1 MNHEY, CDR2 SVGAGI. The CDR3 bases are TGTGCCAGCAGTCCGGACAGGGGGAGCAATCAGCCCCAGCATTTT. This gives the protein CASSPDRGSNQPQHF.

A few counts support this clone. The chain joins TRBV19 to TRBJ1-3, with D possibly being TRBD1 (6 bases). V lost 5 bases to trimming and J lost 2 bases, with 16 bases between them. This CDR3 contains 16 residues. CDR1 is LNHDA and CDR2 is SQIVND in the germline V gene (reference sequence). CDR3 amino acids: CASSLVATGPGNTIYF. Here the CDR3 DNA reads TGTGCCAGTAGTCTTGTCGCCACAGGGCCTGGAAACACCATATATTTT. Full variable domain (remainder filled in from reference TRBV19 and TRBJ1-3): DGGITQSPKYLFRKEGQNVTLSCEQNLNHDAMYWYRQDPGQGLRLIYYSQIVNDFQKGDIAEGYSVSREKKESFPLTVTSAQKNPTAFYLCASSLVATGPGNTIYFGEGSWLTVV.

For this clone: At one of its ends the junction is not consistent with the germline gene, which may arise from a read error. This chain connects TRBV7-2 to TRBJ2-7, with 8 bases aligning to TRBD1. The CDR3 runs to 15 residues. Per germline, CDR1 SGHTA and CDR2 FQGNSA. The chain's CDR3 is CASSIATGAAYEQYF. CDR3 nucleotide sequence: TGTGCCAGCAGCATAGCGACAGGGGCCGCTTACGAGCAGTACTTC.